The 31 T cell receptor beta chains below all came from one sample that was sequenced in a study of T-cell memory formation after mild COVID-19. Each CDR3 protein is one row after TCRdb ran MiXCR on the 5' RACE reads. The sample carries roughly 150,000 distinct CDR3 sequences, 13% to 15% recorded once. Sequenced: PBMCs or a T cell subset sorted from them (not recorded which). The receptors shown here come from an adult woman who had mild COVID-19 (a few samples of this study predate the infection). Cell type and time point are not known.

The chain has TRBV7-9 and TRBJ2-7; D is possibly TRBD1 (5 bases). This CDR3 is built from 16 residues. Germline CDR1 reads SEHNR; CDR2 reads FQNEAQ (reference sequence). Trimming took 6 bases from V and 1 from J, leaving 19 bases between them. The CDR3 reads CASSSDRFGHSYEQYF. DNA of the CDR3: TGTGCCAGCAGTTCAGACAGATTCGGGCATTCCTACGAGCAGTACTTC.

A few counts support this clonotype. The V gene is TRBV25-1, the J gene TRBJ2-7; D may be TRBD1 (5 bases). The CDR3 runs to 15 residues. V was pared by 4 bases and J by 2 bases, with 15 bases between. CDR1 is MGHDK and CDR2 is SYGVNS in the germline V gene. CDR3 in DNA: TGTGCCAGCAGTGTAGGGTCAGGGCAGACCTACGAGCAGTACTTC. As protein: CASSVGSGQTYEQYF.

The gene calls are TRBV7-8 and TRBJ2-7; 10 positions agree with TRBD2. The CDR3 length is 15 residues. Germline loops: CDR1 SGHVS, CDR2 FQNEAQ. With V trimmed by 8 bases and J by 5 bases, 12 bases remained unmatched. The CDR3 nucleotides are TGTGCCAGCGCACCCAAAGCGGGAGGGCGGGACGAGCAGTACTTC. Amino acid sequence: CASAPKAGGRDEQYF.

V gene TRBV7-6 combines with J gene TRBJ2-1, with 11 bases that match TRBD2. The end of the DNA aligns better with TRBJ2-5, so the J call may be wrong. CDR3 length: 16 residues. Germline CDR1 is SGHVS and CDR2 is FNYEAQ. The CDR3 reads CASSLGTSGGRETQYF. CDR3 nucleotide sequence: TGTGCCAGCAGCCTCGGGACTAGCGGCGGTCGGGAGACCCAGTACTTC.

The chain joins TRBV12-3 or TRBV12-4 to TRBJ1-2, with 8 positions matching TRBD1. The J segment lost 3 bases and the V segment lost 5 bases, leaving 5 bases of the junction unmatched. The CDR3 consists of 14 residues. CDR3 DNA sequence: TGTGCCAGCAGTACAGGACAGGGTGACTATGGCTACACCTTC. Its translation: CASSTGQGDYGYTF.

The chain recombines TRBV24-1 with TRBJ2-1; D is perhaps TRBD1 (6 bases). This CDR3 has 13 residues. V was trimmed by 8 bases and J by 0 bases, leaving 7 bases between them. CDR1 is KGHDR and CDR2 is SFDVKD in the germline V gene. The CDR3 DNA sequence: TGTGCCACCAAGGACAGCTCCTACAATGAGCAGTTCTTC. It translates to CATKDSSYNEQFF.

The genes are TRBV2 and TRBJ2-2; weak D call: TRBD2 (5 bases). The CDR3 consists of 12 residues. Trimming took 9 bases from V and 6 from J, leaving 11 bases between them. Germline CDR1 SNHLY, CDR2 FYNNEI. CDR3 nucleotides: TGTGCCAGGCGATCGGGGTCCGGGGAGCTGTTTTTT. It translates to CARRSGSGELFF.

A few counts support this clonotype. The gene calls are TRBV7-9 and TRBJ1-2, with D uncertain. The CDR3 loop spans 16 amino acids. Trimming cost V 1 base and J 4 bases, with 16 bases left between them. The germline CDR1 and CDR2 sequences are SEHNR and FQNEAQ (reference sequence). Here the CDR3 DNA reads TGTGCCAGCAGCTTAGAAGGTCTGGCAGGCGCCTATGGCTACACCTTC. This codes for CASSLEGLAGAYGYTF.

This chain connects TRBV3-1 to TRBJ2-2; D is unresolved. Deletions cut 0 bases from V and 3 bases from J, with 20 bases between. This CDR3 region has 19 residues. Germline CDR1 reads LGHDT; CDR2 reads YNNKEL (reference sequence). The CDR3 nucleotides read TGTGCCAGCAGCCAAGATTGGGTAACACCCGGACGCTACACCGGGGAGCTGTTTTTT. The encoded protein is CASSQDWVTPGRYTGELFF.

The table lists this clonotype with a few counts. The chain has TRBV6-5 and TRBJ2-1; D gene ambiguous. Trimming took 2 bases from V and 0 from J, leaving 8 bases between them. This CDR3 region has 15 residues. Germline V gene lookup returns CDR1 MNHEY and CDR2 SVGAGI. CDR3 sequence reads: CASSYKQSSYNEQFF. In DNA form, the CDR3 reads TGTGCCAGCAGTTACAAGCAGAGCTCCTACAATGAGCAGTTCTTC.

This clonotype came up a few times. The J gene is TRBJ1-1, the V gene TRBV12-3 or TRBV12-4; D gene unclear. V shed 3 bases and J shed 5 bases, with 1 base lying between them. The CDR3 covers 10 residues. The CDR3 nucleotides read TGTGCCAGCAGTTTGACTGAAGCTTTCTTT. Its protein is CASSLTEAFF.

This clonotype was counted only a few times. This chain connects TRBV6-4 to TRBJ2-4, with 9 bases lining up with TRBD2. The V gene's germline CDR1 is MRHNA and CDR2 SNTAGT. This CDR3 has 18 amino acids. Losses at the gene ends were 3 bases for V and 0 bases for J; bases not matched to a gene: 9. The CDR3 bases are TGTGCCAGCAGTGAAGAAGATAGCGGGGGACTAGCCAAAAACATTCAGTACTTC. It encodes CASSEEDSGGLAKNIQYF.

There are many counts of this clonotype. The chain carries TRBV7-9 and TRBJ2-5; 9 nucleotides align to TRBD2. The V and J ends lost 5 bases and 4 bases, in that order; junction bases with no gene match: 2. The CDR3 spans 13 residues. From germline, CDR1 is SEHNR and CDR2 FQNEAQ (reference sequence). The CDR3: CASSPTSGETQYF. For the CDR3, the DNA is TGTGCCAGCAGCCCGACTAGCGGAGAGACCCAGTACTTC.

Ten or more counts support this clonotype. The J gene is TRBJ2-3, the V gene TRBV10-3, with a weak D call TRBD2 (5 bases). The length of the CDR3 is 19 residues. In germline, CDR1 is ENHRY, CDR2 SYGVKD. V gave up 0 bases and J gave up 4 bases, with 23 bases separating them. CDR3 in DNA: TGTGCCATCAGTGAGTCTAAGATGGTTGCCCGGAGGTGGGCAGATACGCAGTATTTT. This sequence encodes CAISESKMVARRWADTQYF.

This clonotype was seen a few times. The chain is built from TRBV4-3 and TRBJ1-1; D possibly corresponds to TRBD1 (5 bases). The CDR3 runs to 13 residues. Per germline, CDR1 LGHNA and CDR2 YSLEER. The germline V and J ends were trimmed by 0 bases and 12 bases, with 14 bases remaining between them. In nucleotides, the CDR3 is TGCGCCAGCAGCCAAGACTCCGGGACGGTGTCTTTCTTT. This sequence encodes CASSQDSGTVSFF.

This clonotype was counted only a few times. The CDR3 nucleotides are TGTGCCAGCAGCACGGGTGGTGCTTCCTACGAGCAGTACTTC. It yields the protein CASSTGGASYEQYF. The J gene is TRBJ2-7, the V gene TRBV13; no clear D gene. This CDR3 comprises 14 residues. CDR1 and CDR2 (germline): PRHDT, FYEKMQ (reference sequence). The germline V and J ends were trimmed by 5 bases and 1 base, with 12 bases remaining between them.

This clonotype came up a few times. CDR3 sequence reads: CASSVISGTGAYEQYF. The CDR3 DNA reads TGTGCCAGCAGCGTTATCTCCGGGACAGGGGCCTACGAGCAGTACTTC. The V call is TRBV6-5, the J call TRBJ2-7; TRBD1 aligns across 10 bases. This CDR3 has 16 residues. Looked up from germline, CDR1 is MNHEY and CDR2 is SVGAGI. The junction had 10 bases not matched to a gene; V was cut back by 6 bases and J by 2 bases.

The chain uses TRBV6-5 and TRBJ2-7; 8 nucleotides agree with TRBD2. CDR1 MNHEY and CDR2 SVGAGI come from the germline V gene. Losses at the gene ends were 6 bases for V and 2 bases for J; bases not matched to a gene: 6. CDR3 length: 14 amino acids. CDR3 DNA sequence: TGTGCCAGCAGCCTAGCGGGCCCAGCCTACGAGCAGTACTTC. Amino acids: CASSLAGPAYEQYF.

This clonotype appeared a few times. The V gene is TRBV3-1, the J gene TRBJ2-1; possible D gene TRBD2, 7 bases. Germline V CDR1 and CDR2: LGHDT, YNNKEL (reference sequence). The germline V and J ends were trimmed by 1 base and 8 bases, with 12 bases remaining between them. CDR3 length: 14 amino acids. CDR3 bases: TGTGCCAGCAGCCAAGGGGGGGGGCTCTATGAGCAGTTCTTC. Amino acids: CASSQGGGLYEQFF.

This clonotype was seen a few times. The V and J genes are TRBV15 and TRBJ2-7; D could derive from TRBD1 or TRBD2 (5 bases each). Per germline, CDR1 LNHNV and CDR2 YYDKDF (reference sequence). V dropped 0 bases and J dropped 1 base, with 10 bases sitting between them. This CDR3 comprises 15 residues. CDR3 bases: TGTGCCACCAGCAGAGAGGGGACGTCTTCCTACGAGCAGTACTTC. Translated: CATSREGTSSYEQYF.

The V gene is TRBV7-8, the J gene TRBJ2-1, with 8 bases fitting TRBD2. The CDR3 totals 15 residues. Germline CDR1 is SGHVS and CDR2 is FQNEAQ. V was pared by 2 bases and J by 7 bases, with 7 bases of the junction left unmatched. CDR3 in DNA: TGTGCCAGCAGCTTATCCGGGGGGGGATTAAATGAGCAGTTCTTC. It translates to CASSLSGGGLNEQFF.

The sample holds many counts of this clonotype. The V and J genes are TRBV28 and TRBJ2-3; TRBD1 is a possible D gene (6 bases). V lost 5 bases and J 4 bases, leaving 10 bases between the germline ends. CDR1 MDHEN and CDR2 SYDVKM come from the germline V gene. The CDR3 length is 13 residues. CDR3 nucleotides: TGTGCCAGCAGTGTACAGGGCCCAGATACGCAGTATTTT. It yields the protein CASSVQGPDTQYF.

The chain combines TRBV21-1 with TRBJ2-1; the D call TRBD1 from the table was never checked on the DNA. TRBV21-1 is an annotated pseudogene. CDR3 length: 15 amino acids. CDR3 sequence reads: CASSCWDRRYNEQFF. CDR3 in DNA: TGTGCCAGCAGCTGCTGGGACCGAAGATACAATGAGCAGTTCTTC.

The chain combines TRBV6-2 or TRBV6-3 with TRBJ2-7; D may be TRBD1 (6 bases). CDR1 and CDR2 from the germline V gene are MNHEY and SVGEGT. The CDR3 runs 16 residues. The V and J ends lost 5 bases and 0 bases respectively, with 17 bases between them. This chain's CDR3 is CASSGRDTRTSYEQYF. The CDR3 DNA follows: TGTGCCAGCAGTGGACGGGACACTCGAACCTCCTACGAGCAGTACTTC.

The chain is built from TRBV9 and TRBJ2-1; 8 bases are shared with TRBD2. V lost 2 bases and J lost 4; bases outside the gene matches: 5. CDR1 and CDR2 (germline): SGDLS, YYNGEE. The CDR3 is 15 residues long. The CDR3 nucleotides are TGTGCCAGCAGCGTTAGCGGGGCGGAATACAATGAGCAGTTCTTC. As protein: CASSVSGAEYNEQFF.

This clonotype was counted ten times or more. CDR3 residues: CASSIDRVSDYGYTF. CDR3 DNA sequence: TGTGCCAGCAGCATTGACAGGGTGTCCGACTATGGCTACACCTTC. The V gene is TRBV5-5, the J gene TRBJ1-2, with TRBD1 matching 7 bases. The germline V gene has CDR1 SGHKS and CDR2 YYEKEE (reference sequence). J gave up 3 bases and V 4 bases, and 9 bases lay outside the gene matches. The CDR3 runs 15 residues. The full variable domain, its missing parts supplied by reference TRBV5-5 and TRBJ1-2, is DAGVTQSPTHLIKTRGQQVTLRCSPISGHKSVSWYQQVLGQGPQFIFQYYEKEERGRGNFPDRFSARQFPNYSSELNVNALLLGDSALYLCASSIDRVSDYGYTFGSGTRLTVV.

The V and J genes are TRBV7-8 and TRBJ1-2; 7 bases are shared with TRBD1. V lost 2 bases and J lost 5; bases outside the gene matches: 5. This CDR3 comprises 14 residues. Germline CDR1 reads SGHVS; CDR2 reads FQNEAQ. The CDR3 loop is CASSLKAGGYGYTF. The CDR3 DNA reads as TGTGCCAGCAGCTTAAAGGCAGGGGGTTATGGCTACACCTTC.

The chain combines TRBV24-1 with TRBJ2-7, with 9 bases identical to TRBD1. There are 16 residues in the CDR3. Losses at the gene ends were 3 bases for V and 0 bases for J; bases not matched to a gene: 5. From germline, CDR1 is KGHDR and CDR2 SFDVKD. The CDR3, as DNA: TGTGCCACCAGTGATGGCGGGACAGGGTCCTCCTACGAGCAGTACTTC. This codes for CATSDGGTGSSYEQYF.

This clonotype was found many times. The chain employs TRBV5-1 and TRBJ2-3, with 7 bases fitting TRBD1. Trimming took 4 bases from V and 1 from J; bases not matched to a gene: 15. Germline V lookup: CDR1 SGHRS, CDR2 YFSETQ. CDR3 length: 18 amino acids. CDR3 DNA: TGCGCCAGCAGCCGCGGCGAGGGGGCCTCGTTCGGCACAGATACGCAGTATTTT. This gives the protein CASSRGEGASFGTDTQYF.

The chain joins TRBV7-9 to TRBJ2-3; the D is unclear. This CDR3 spans 13 amino acids. Per germline, CDR1 SEHNR and CDR2 FQNEAQ (reference sequence). Trimming stripped 1 base from V and 4 bases from J, with 6 bases between. The chain's CDR3 is CASSLESADTQYF. Written as DNA, the CDR3 is TGTGCCAGCAGCTTAGAATCCGCAGATACGCAGTATTTT.

The V call is TRBV9, the J call TRBJ2-3; 12 positions agree with TRBD2. V shed 3 bases, J shed 1 base, and the junction held 6 bases outside the gene matches. Per germline, CDR1 SGDLS and CDR2 YYNGEE. This CDR3 is 17 amino acids long. This chain's CDR3 is CASSATLAGGRTDTQYF. DNA of the CDR3: TGTGCCAGCAGCGCGACGCTAGCGGGAGGGCGCACAGATACGCAGTATTTT.